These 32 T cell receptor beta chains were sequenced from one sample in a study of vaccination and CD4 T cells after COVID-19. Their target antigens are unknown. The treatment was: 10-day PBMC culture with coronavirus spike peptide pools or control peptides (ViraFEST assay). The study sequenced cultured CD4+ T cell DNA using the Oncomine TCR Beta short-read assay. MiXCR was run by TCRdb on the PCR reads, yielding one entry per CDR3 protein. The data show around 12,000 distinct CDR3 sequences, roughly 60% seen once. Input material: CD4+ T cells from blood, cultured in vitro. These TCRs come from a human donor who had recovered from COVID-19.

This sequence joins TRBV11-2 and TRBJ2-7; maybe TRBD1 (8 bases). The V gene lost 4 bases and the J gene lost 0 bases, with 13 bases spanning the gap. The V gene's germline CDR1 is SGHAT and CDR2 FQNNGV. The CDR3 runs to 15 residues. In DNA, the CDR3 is TGTGCCAGCAGCTCTACAGGGGGGGGCTCCTACGAGCAGTACTTC. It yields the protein CASSSTGGGSYEQYF.

For the CDR3, the DNA is TGTGCCAGTAGCCAAGCTGGTCCAGGGGAGGCAGATACGCAGTATTTT. Translating gives CASSQAGPGEADTQYF. This sequence joins TRBV7-2 and TRBJ2-3, with D perhaps given as TRBD1 or TRBD2 (6 bases each). The CDR3 spans 16 residues. Germline CDR1 SGHTA, CDR2 FQGNSA. Trimming took 9 bases from V and 4 from J, leaving 23 bases between them. The full variable domain, completed using reference TRBV7-2 and TRBJ2-3, is GAGVSQSPSNKVTEKGKDVELRCDPISGHTALYWYRQSLGQGLEFLIYFQGNSAPDKSGLPSDRFSAERTGGSVSTLTIQRTQQEDSAVYLCASSQAGPGEADTQYFGPGTRLTVL.

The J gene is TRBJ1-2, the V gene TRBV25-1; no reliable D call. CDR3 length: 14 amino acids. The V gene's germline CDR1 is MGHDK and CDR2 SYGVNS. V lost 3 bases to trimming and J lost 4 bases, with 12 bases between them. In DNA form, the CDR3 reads TGTGCCAGCAGTGATTTGGCACCTCCCTATGGCTACACCTTC. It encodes CASSDLAPPYGYTF.

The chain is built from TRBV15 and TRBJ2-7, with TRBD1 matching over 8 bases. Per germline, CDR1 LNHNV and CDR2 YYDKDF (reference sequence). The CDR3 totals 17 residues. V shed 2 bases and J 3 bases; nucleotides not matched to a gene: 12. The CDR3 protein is CATSRPGQARRGYEQYF. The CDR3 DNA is TGTGCCACCAGCAGACCGGGACAGGCACGACGGGGCTACGAGCAGTACTTC.

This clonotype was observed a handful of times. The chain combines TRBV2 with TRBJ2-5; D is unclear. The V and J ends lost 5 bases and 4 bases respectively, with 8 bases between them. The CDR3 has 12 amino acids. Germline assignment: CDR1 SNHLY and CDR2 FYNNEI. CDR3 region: CASSLERETQYF. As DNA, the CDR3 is TGTGCCAGCAGTCTCGAAAGAGAGACCCAGTACTTC. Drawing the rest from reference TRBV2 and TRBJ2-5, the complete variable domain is EPEVTQTPSHQVTQMGQEVILRCVPISNHLYFYWYRQILGQKVEFLVSFYNNEISEKSEIFDDQFSVERPDGSNFTLKIRSTKLEDSAMYFCASSLERETQYFGPGTRLLVL.

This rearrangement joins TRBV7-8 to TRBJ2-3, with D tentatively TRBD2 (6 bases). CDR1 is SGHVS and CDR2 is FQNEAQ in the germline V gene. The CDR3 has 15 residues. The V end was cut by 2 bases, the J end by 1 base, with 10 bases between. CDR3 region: CASSLRDSRTDTQYF. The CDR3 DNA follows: TGTGCCAGCAGCTTAAGGGACTCCCGCACAGATACGCAGTATTTT.

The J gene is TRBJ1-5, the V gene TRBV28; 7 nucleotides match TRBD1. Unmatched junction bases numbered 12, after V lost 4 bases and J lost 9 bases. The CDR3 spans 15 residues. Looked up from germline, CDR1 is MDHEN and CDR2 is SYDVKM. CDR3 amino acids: CASSSLGQDGGPQHF. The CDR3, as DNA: TGTGCCAGCAGTTCACTCGGACAGGATGGGGGGCCCCAGCATTTT.

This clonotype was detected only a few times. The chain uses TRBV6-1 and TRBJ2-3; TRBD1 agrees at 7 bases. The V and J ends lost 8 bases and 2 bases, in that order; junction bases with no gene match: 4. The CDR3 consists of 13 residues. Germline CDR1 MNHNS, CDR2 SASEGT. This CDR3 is CASGGQNTDTQYF. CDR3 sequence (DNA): TGTGCCAGCGGGGGACAGAACACAGATACGCAGTATTTT.

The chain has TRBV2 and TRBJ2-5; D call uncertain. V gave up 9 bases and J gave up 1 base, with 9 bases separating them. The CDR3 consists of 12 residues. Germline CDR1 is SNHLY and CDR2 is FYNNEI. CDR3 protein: CASRRFQETQYF. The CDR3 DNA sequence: TGTGCCAGTCGAAGGTTCCAAGAGACCCAGTACTTC. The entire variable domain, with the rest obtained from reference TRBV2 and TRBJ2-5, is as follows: EPEVTQTPSHQVTQMGQEVILRCVPISNHLYFYWYRQILGQKVEFLVSFYNNEISEKSEIFDDQFSVERPDGSNFTLKIRSTKLEDSAMYFCASRRFQETQYFGPGTRLLVL.

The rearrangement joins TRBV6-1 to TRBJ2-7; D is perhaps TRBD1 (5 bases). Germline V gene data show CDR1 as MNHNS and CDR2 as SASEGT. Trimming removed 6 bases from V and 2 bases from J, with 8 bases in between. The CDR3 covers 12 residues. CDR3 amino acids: CASRSTAYEQYF. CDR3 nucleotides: TGTGCCAGCAGGTCGACAGCCTACGAGCAGTACTTC.

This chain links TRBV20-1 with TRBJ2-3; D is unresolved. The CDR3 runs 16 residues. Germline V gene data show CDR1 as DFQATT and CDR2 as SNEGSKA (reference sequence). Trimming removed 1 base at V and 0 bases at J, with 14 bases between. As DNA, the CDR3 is TGCAGTGCTAGAGTTTCTGAGCGTTCTAGCACAGATACGCAGTATTTT. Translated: CSARVSERSSTDTQYF.

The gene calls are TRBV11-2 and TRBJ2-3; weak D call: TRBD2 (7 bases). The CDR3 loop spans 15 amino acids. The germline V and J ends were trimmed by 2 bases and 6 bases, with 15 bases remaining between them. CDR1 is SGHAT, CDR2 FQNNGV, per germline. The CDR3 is CASSLLAGGGDTQYF. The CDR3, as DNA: TGTGCCAGCAGCTTATTAGCTGGGGGGGGCGATACGCAGTATTTT. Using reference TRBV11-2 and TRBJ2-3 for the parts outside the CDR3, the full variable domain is EAGVAQSPRYKIIEKRQSVAFWCNPISGHATLYWYQQILGQGPKLLIQFQNNGVVDDSQLPKDRFSAERLKGVDSTLKIQPAKLEDSAVYLCASSLLAGGGDTQYFGPGTRLTVL.

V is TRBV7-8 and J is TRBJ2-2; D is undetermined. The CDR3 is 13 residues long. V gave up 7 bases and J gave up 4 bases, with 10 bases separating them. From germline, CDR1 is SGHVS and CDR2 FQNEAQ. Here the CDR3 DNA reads TGTGCCAGCATCCCCTCGCGCACCGGGGAGCTGTTTTTT. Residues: CASIPSRTGELFF.

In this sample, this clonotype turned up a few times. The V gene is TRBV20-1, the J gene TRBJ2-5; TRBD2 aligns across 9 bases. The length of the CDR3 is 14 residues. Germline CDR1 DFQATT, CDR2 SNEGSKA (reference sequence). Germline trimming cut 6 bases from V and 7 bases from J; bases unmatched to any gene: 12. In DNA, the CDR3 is TGCAGTGCAGTAGCGGGAGCGCTTATCTGGACCCAGTACTTC. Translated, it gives CSAVAGALIWTQYF.

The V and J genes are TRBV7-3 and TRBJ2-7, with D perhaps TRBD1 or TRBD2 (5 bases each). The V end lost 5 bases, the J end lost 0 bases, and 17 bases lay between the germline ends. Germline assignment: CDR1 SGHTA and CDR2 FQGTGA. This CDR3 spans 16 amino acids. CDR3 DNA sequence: TGTGCCAGCAGCCCTCATTCCGGGGCGCGCTCCTACGAGCAGTACTTC. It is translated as CASSPHSGARSYEQYF.

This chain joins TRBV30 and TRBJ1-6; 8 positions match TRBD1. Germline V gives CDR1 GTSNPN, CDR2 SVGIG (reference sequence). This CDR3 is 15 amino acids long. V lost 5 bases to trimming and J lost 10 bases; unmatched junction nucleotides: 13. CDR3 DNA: TGTGCCTGGTCCTCCTTCACAGGGGGGGAATCACCCCTCCACTTT. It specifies CAWSSFTGGESPLHF. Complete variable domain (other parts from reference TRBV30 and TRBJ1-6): SQTIHQWPATLVQPVGSPLSLECTVEGTSNPNLYWYRQAAGRGLQLLFYSVGIGQISSEVPQNLSASRPQDRQFILSSKKLLLSDSGFYLCAWSSFTGGESPLHFGNGTRLTVT.

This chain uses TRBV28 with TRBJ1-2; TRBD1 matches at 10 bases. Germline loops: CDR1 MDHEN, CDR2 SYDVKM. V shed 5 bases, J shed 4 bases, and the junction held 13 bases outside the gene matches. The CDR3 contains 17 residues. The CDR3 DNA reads TGTGCCAGCAGTGGGGGGACAGGGGACTATACCCTCTATGGCTACACCTTC. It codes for CASSGGTGDYTLYGYTF.

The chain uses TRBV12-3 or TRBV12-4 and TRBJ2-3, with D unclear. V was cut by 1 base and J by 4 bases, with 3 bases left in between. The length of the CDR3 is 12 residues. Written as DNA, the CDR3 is TGTGCCAGCAGTTTAGGCTCAGATACGCAGTATTTT. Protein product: CASSLGSDTQYF.

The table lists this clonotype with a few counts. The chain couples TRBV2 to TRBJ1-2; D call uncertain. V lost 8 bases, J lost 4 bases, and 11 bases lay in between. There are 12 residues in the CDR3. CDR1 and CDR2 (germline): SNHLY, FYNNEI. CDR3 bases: TGTGCCAGCTTCCTGACAAGCTATGGCTACACCTTC. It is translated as CASFLTSYGYTF.

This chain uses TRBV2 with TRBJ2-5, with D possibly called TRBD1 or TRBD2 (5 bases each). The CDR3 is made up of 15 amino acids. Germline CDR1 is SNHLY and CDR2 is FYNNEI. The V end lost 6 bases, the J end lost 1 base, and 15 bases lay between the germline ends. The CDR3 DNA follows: TGTGCCAGCAGCCCCACGGGACGGCTCCAAGAGACCCAGTACTTC. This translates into CASSPTGRLQETQYF.

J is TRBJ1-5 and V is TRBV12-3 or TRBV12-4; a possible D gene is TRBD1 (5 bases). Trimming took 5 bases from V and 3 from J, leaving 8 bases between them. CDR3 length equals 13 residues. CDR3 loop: CASSQGHNQPQHF. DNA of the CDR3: TGTGCCAGCAGTCAGGGTCACAATCAGCCCCAGCATTTT.

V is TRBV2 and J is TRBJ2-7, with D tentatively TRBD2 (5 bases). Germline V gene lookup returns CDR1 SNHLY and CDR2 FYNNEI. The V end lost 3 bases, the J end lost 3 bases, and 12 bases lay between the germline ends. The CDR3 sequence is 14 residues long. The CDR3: CASSDLASNYEQYF. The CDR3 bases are TGTGCCAGCAGTGACCTAGCTTCAAACTACGAGCAGTACTTC.

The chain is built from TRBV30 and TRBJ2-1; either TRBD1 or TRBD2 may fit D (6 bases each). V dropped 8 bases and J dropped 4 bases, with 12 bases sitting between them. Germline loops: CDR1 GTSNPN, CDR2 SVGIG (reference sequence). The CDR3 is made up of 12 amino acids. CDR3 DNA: TGTGCCCGGGGGACAAATTACAATGAGCAGTTCTTC. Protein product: CARGTNYNEQFF.

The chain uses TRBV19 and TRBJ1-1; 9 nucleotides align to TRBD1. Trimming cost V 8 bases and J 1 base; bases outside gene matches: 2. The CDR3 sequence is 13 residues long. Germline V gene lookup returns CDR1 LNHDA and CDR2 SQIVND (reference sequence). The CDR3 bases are TGTGCCAGTGAGGGACAGGGGAACACTGAAGCTTTCTTT. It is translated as CASEGQGNTEAFF.

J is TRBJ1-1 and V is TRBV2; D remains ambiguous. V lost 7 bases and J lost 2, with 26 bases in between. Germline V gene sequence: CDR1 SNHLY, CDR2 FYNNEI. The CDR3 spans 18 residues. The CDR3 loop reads CASNRYPTRLTDNTEAFF. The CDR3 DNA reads TGTGCCAGCAATAGGTACCCGACCCGTCTAACAGATAACACTGAAGCTTTCTTT.

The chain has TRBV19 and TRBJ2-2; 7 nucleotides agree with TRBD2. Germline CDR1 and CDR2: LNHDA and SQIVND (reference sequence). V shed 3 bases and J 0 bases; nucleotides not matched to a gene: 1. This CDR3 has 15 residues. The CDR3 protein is CASSIGGANTGELFF. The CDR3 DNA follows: TGTGCCAGTAGTATTGGGGGGGCGAACACCGGGGAGCTGTTTTTT. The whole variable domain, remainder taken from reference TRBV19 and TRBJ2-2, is DGGITQSPKYLFRKEGQNVTLSCEQNLNHDAMYWYRQDPGQGLRLIYYSQIVNDFQKGDIAEGYSVSREKKESFPLTVTSAQKNPTAFYLCASSIGGANTGELFFGEGSRLTVL.

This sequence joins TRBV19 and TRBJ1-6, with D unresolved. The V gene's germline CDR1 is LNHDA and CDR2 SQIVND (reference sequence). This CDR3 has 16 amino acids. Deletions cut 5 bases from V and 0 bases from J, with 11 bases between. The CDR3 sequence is CASSLAGSSYNSPLHF. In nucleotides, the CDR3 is TGTGCCAGTAGTCTCGCCGGGAGCTCCTATAATTCACCCCTCCACTTT.

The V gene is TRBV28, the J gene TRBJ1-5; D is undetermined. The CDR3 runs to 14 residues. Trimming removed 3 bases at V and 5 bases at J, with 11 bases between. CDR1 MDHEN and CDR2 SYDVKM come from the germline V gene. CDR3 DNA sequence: TGTGCCAGCAGTTTTGTTCAGAGGTATCAGCCCCAGCATTTT. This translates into CASSFVQRYQPQHF.

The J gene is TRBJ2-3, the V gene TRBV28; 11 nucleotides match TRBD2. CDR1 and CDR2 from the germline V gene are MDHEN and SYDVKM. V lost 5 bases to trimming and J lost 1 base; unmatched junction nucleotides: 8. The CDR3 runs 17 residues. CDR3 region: CASSLGLTSGGTDTQYF. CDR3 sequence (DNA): TGTGCCAGCAGTCTTGGCCTGACTAGCGGGGGCACAGATACGCAGTATTTT. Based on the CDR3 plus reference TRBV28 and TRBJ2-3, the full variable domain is DVKVTQSSRYLVKRTGEKVFLECVQDMDHENMFWYRQDPGLGLRLIYFSYDVKMKEKGDIPEGYSVSREKKERFSLILESASTNQTSMYLCASSLGLTSGGTDTQYFGPGTRLTVL.

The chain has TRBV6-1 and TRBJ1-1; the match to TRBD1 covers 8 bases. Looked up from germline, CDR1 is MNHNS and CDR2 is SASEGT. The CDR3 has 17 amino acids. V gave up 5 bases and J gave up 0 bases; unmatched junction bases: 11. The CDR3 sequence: CASSLPDRELMNTEAFF. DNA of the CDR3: TGTGCCAGCAGTCTCCCGGACAGGGAATTAATGAACACTGAAGCTTTCTTT.

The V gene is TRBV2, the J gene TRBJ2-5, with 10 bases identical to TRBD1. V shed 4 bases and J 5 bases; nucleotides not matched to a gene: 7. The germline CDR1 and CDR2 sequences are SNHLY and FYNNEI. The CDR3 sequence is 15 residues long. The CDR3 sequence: CASSGTGGIKETQYF. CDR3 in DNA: TGTGCCAGCAGTGGGACAGGGGGTATTAAGGAGACCCAGTACTTC.

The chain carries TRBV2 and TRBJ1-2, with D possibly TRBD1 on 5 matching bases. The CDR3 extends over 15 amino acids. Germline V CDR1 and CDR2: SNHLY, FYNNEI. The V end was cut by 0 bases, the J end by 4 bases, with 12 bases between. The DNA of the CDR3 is TGTGCCAGCAGTGAAGCGTTGCATACAGGCTATGGCTACACCTTC. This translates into CASSEALHTGYGYTF.